Listed below are T cell receptor beta chains from one sample, sequenced in a study of T cell responses to AZD1222 COVID-19 vaccine. Using immunoSEQ multiplex PCR, the repertoire was profiled, and TCRdb retains in-frame clones only, with some absent. The table lists more than 80,000 clones, 70% to 90% of them singletons. Sequenced here: peripheral blood, sampled on day 0 of AZD1222 vaccination. The receptors stem from an adult in good health. CDR3s include the opening cysteine and the closing phenylalanine or tryptophan. Each record gives: clone size, CDR3 length, V gene, J gene, CDR3 protein. The size of a clone is reported for some rows only, either as once, few or many, or as a class for expanded clones.

>NA|15|TRBV25-1|TRBJ1-2
CASSEGHQTRYGYTF
>NA|13|TRBV2|TRBJ2-7
CASSPQQTYEQYF
>NA|14|TRBV6-5|TRBJ1-1
CASRMGRMNTEAFF
>NA|12|TRBV5-1|TRBJ1-6
CASSDYNSPLHF
>once|16|TRBV5-1|TRBJ2-3
CASSTTLAGSTDTQYF
>once|14|TRBV10-2|TRBJ2-7
CASSTTGGHYEQYF
>NA|12|TRBV6-4|TRBJ2-7
CASSGPLGEQYF
>NA|14|TRBV30|TRBJ2-5
CAWSVTGGHGTQYF
>few|18|TRBV3-1/TRBV3-2|TRBJ2-3
CASSQDLPSGGAGDTQYF
>NA|15|TRBV10-2|TRBJ1-1
CASSGTQGARTEAFF
>NA|14|TRBV28|TRBJ2-1
CASSPGTTYNEQFF